This TCR beta chain was recovered during a study of shared clonotypes between healthy human individuals. On the study more broadly: There were three CD4 naive, three CD4 memory, two CD8 naive and one CD8 memory plates per donor. Whole-study findings and limits: Collection of samples was limited to blood; tissue repertoires likely differ. Clonotype sharing among donors was thought likely to change with sequencing depth.

The CDR3 has 15 amino acids. The junction had 4 bases not matched to a gene; V was cut back by 2 bases and J by 3 bases. Germline CDR1 is MDHEN and CDR2 is SYDVKM. Source study methods: Filtering differed for immunoSEQ, which gave only junction sequences without quality scores. This table comes from immunoSEQ multiplex PCR, and its TCRdb copy is limited to in-frame clones, with some not included. V and J calls and clone size are given by that table; D and trimming were obtained from the DNA. The table lists approximately 1.5 million clones, around 98.5% of them singletons. With respect to this clone: The antigen is not known.

This sequence originates from a man aged 25 to 40 in good health. The chain carries TRBV28 and TRBJ2-7; TRBD1 matches 10 bases. Material for sequencing was naive CD4+ T cells sorted from blood. The subset here: CD45RA+ positively selected. The CDR3 sequence: CASSLGTGVDYEQYF. The CDR3 bases are TGTGCCAGCAGTTTAGGGACAGGGGTGGACTACGAGCAGTACTTC. The complete variable domain, with remaining parts taken from reference TRBV28 and TRBJ2-7, reads DVKVTQSSRYLVKRTGEKVFLECVQDMDHENMFWYRQDPGLGLRLIYFSYDVKMKEKGDIPEGYSVSREKKERFSLILESASTNQTSMYLCASSLGTGVDYEQYFGPGTRLTVT.